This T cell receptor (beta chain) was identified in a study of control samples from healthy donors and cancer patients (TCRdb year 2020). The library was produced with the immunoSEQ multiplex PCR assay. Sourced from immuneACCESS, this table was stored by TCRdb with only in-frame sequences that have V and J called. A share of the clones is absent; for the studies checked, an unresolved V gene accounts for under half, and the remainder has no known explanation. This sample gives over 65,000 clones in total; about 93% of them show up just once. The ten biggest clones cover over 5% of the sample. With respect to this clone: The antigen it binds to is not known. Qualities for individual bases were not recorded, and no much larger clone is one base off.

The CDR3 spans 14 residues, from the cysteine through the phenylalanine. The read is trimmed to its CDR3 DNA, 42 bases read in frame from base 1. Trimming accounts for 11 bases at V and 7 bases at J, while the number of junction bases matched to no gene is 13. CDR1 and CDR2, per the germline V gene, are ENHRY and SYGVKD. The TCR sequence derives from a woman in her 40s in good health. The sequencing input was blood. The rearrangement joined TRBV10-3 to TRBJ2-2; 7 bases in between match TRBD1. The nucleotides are TGTGCCCCTCGCACAGGGGAAGGGAGCGGGGAGCTGTTTTTT. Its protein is CAPRTGEGSGELFF.